The 7 T cell receptor beta chains below all came from one sample that was sequenced in a study of T cells after yellow fever vaccination (dated by TCRdb to the late 2010s). The receptor library was made with 5' RACE. For sequencing, an Illumina HiSeq 2500 was employed. In TCRdb, the public reads were trimmed at Q25 with fastp and aligned with MiXCR, with productive beta chains retained. Identical CDR3 protein sequences are pooled into one entry, listed with their most common genes and DNA. In this sample the table shows tens of thousands of distinct CDR3 sequences, 10% to 15% of which occur a single time. Of the sample, around 25% is held by the ten largest clones. Taken with the paper, the label for treatment or condition translates to: live attenuated yellow fever vaccine strain. Sequenced material: CD8+ T cells not binding an NS4B(214-222) dextramer, sorted from PBMCs, taken 20 to 25 days after the first yellow fever vaccination. This specimen's cell subset or site label, interpreted: NS4B epitope dextramer-negative CD8 T cells. Receptors originate from a young man who received the YFV17D yellow fever vaccine.

J is TRBJ1-6 and V is TRBV4-1; no firm D call. V gave up 0 bases and J gave up 10 bases, with 10 bases separating them. This CDR3 has 14 amino acids. Germline V CDR1 and CDR2: MGHRA, YSYEKL. In DNA, the CDR3 is TGCGCCAGCAGCCAAGATCTTGAGAGCTCACCCCTCCACTTT. This gives the protein CASSQDLESSPLHF.

V and J are TRBV3-1 and TRBJ2-6; weak D call: TRBD1 (6 bases). Germline-derived CDR1 and CDR2 are LGHDT and YNNKEL (reference sequence). The V end lost 1 base, the J end lost 1 base, and 8 bases lay between the germline ends. There are 16 residues in the CDR3. CDR3 protein: CASSQGTASGANVLTF. Here the CDR3 DNA reads TGTGCCAGCAGCCAAGGGACAGCTTCTGGGGCCAACGTCCTGACTTTC.

The chain uses TRBV6-2 or TRBV6-3 and TRBJ1-1; D remains unclear. CDR1 is MNHEY and CDR2 is SVGEGT in the germline V gene. V was shortened by 4 bases and J by 6 bases, with 9 bases between the two germline ends. There are 12 residues in the CDR3. CDR3 in amino acids: CASSSAGAEAFF. DNA for the CDR3: TGTGCCAGCAGTTCGGCCGGGGCTGAAGCTTTCTTT.

This clonotype has just a few counts. CDR3 residues: CASSQHEGDSTHEQFF. For the CDR3, the DNA is TGCGCCAGCAGTCAGCATGAGGGAGACAGCACCCATGAGCAGTTCTTC. The chain couples TRBV4-3 to TRBJ2-1; either TRBD1 or TRBD2 may fit D (5 bases each). The germline V and J ends were trimmed by 6 bases and 8 bases, with 23 bases remaining between them. The CDR3 extends over 16 amino acids. Germline assignment: CDR1 LGHNA and CDR2 YSLEER.

This clonotype was picked up a small number of times. This sequence joins TRBV5-1 and TRBJ1-5; 7 bases align to TRBD1. V gave up 1 base and J gave up 7 bases; unmatched junction bases: 8. Per germline, CDR1 SGHRS and CDR2 YFSETQ. The CDR3 sequence is 15 residues long. DNA of the CDR3: TGCGCCAGCAGCTTGAAAGGGGGCGTAGGGCAGCCCCAGCATTTT. It specifies CASSLKGGVGQPQHF.

A few counts support this clonotype. The CDR3 DNA sequence: TGCGCCAGCAGCTTGGGAATACTACAGGGACAGACCTCCTACGAGCAGTACGTC. Its translation: CASSLGILQGQTSYEQYV. The V call is TRBV5-1, the J call TRBJ2-7; 7 bases line up with TRBD1. The CDR3 runs 18 residues. Germline V gene data show CDR1 as SGHRS and CDR2 as YFSETQ. Losses at the gene ends were 0 bases for V and 0 bases for J; bases not matched to a gene: 12.

The chain employs TRBV4-1 and TRBJ2-1; 8 bases align to TRBD2. V gave up 3 bases and J gave up 2 bases; unmatched junction bases: 6. The CDR3 spans 16 residues. In germline, CDR1 is MGHRA, CDR2 YSYEKL. This CDR3 reads CASSHVAGTTYNEQFF. The CDR3 bases are TGCGCCAGCAGCCACGTAGCGGGGACCACCTACAATGAGCAGTTCTTC.